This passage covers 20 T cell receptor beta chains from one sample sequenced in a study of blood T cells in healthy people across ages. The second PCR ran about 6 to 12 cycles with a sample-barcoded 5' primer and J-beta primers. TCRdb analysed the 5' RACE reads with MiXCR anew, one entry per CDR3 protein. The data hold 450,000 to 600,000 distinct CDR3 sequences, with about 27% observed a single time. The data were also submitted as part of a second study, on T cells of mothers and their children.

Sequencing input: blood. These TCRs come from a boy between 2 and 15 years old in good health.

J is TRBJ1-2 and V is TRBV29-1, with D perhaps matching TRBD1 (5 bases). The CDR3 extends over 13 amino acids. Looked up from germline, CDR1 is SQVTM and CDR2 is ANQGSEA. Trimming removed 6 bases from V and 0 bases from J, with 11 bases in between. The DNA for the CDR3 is TGCAGCGTCGAACTGGGGCCTAACTATGGCTACACCTTC. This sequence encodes CSVELGPNYGYTF.

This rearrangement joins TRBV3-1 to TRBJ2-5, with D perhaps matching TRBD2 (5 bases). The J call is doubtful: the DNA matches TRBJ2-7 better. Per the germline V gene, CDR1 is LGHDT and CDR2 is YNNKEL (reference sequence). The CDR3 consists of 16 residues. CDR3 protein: CASSPRTVGRSYEQYF. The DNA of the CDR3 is TGTGCCAGCAGCCCCCGGACTGTTGGAAGGTCCTACGAGCAGTACTTC.

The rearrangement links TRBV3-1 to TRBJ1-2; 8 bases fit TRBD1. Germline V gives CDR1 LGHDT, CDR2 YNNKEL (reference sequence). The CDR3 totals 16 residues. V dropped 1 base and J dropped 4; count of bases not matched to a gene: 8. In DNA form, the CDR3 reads TGTGCCAGCAGCCAAGGTTCCAGGGGGCGCATCTATGGCTACACCTTC. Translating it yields CASSQGSRGRIYGYTF.

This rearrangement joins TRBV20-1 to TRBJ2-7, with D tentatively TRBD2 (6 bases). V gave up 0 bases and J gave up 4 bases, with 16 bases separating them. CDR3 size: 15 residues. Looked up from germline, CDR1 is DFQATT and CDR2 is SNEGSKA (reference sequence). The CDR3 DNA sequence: TGCAGTGCTAGAGATTTGGAGGGCAATTTGTACGAGCAGTACTTC. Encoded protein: CSARDLEGNLYEQYF.

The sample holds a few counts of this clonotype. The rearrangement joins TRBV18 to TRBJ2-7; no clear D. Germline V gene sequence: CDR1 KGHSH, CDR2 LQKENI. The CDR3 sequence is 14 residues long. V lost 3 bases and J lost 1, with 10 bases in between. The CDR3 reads CASSPSYTSYEQYF. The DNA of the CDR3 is TGTGCCAGCTCACCGTCGTATACATCCTACGAGCAGTACTTC.

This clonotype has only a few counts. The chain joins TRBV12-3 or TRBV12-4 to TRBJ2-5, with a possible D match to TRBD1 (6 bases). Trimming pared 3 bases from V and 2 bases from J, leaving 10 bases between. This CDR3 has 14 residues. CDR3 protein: CASSFSQGQETQYF. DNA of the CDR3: TGTGCCAGCAGTTTCTCGCAGGGGCAAGAGACCCAGTACTTC.

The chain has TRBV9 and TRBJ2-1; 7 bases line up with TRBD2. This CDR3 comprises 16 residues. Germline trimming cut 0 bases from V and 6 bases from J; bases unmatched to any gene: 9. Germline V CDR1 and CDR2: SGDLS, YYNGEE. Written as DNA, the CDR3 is TGTGCCAGCAGCGTAGAGGACGGGACTACGTTCAATGAGCAGTTCTTC. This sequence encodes CASSVEDGTTFNEQFF. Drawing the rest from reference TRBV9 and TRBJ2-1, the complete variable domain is DSGVTQTPKHLITATGQRVTLRCSPRSGDLSVYWYQQSLDQGLQFLIQYYNGEERAKGNILERFSAQQFPDLHSELNLSSLELGDSALYFCASSVEDGTTFNEQFFGPGTRLTVL.

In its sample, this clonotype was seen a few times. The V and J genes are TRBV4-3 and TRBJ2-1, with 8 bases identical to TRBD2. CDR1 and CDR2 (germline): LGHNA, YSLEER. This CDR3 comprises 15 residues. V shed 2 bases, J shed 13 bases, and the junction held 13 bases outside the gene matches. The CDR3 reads CASSQRPGGEETQFF. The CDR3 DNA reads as TGCGCCAGCAGCCAACGGCCGGGAGGGGAAGAGACCCAGTTCTTC.

The CDR3 DNA follows: TGTGCCAGCAGCCAAGTGGGACAGGGGGCAGGCGAGCAGTACTTC. Translating it yields CASSQVGQGAGEQYF. The chain employs TRBV3-1 and TRBJ2-7, with 12 positions matching TRBD1. The V gene end was trimmed by 1 base and the J gene end by 6 bases; junction bases not matched to a gene: 4. The CDR3 totals 15 residues. Per germline, CDR1 LGHDT and CDR2 YNNKEL (reference sequence).

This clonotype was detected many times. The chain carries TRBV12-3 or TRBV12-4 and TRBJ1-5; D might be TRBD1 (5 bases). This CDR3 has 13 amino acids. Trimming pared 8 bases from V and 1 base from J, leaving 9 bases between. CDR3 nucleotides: TGTGCCAGCCGGCAGGGAAGCAATCAGCCCCAGCATTTT. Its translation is CASRQGSNQPQHF.

CDR3 nucleotide sequence: TGTGCCACCGGGGACCTAAATTACAATGAGCAGTTCTTC. Translating it yields CATGDLNYNEQFF. The genes are TRBV12-3 or TRBV12-4 and TRBJ2-1, with D tentatively TRBD1 or TRBD2 (5 bases each). This CDR3 is built from 13 residues. V was pared by 10 bases and J by 4 bases, with 14 bases between.

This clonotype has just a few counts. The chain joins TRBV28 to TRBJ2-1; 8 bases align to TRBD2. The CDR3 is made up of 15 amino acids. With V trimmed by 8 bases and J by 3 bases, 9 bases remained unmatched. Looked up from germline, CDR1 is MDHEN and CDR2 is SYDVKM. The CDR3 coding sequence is TGTGCCAGCTCACCCCGGGGGGGCGTCTACAATGAGCAGTTCTTC. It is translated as CASSPRGGVYNEQFF.

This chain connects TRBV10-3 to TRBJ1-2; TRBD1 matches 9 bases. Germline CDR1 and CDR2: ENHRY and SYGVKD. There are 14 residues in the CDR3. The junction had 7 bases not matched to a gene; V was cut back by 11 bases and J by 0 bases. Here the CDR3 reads CAATGGSANYGYTF. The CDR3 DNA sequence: TGTGCCGCGACAGGGGGGTCAGCTAACTATGGCTACACCTTC.

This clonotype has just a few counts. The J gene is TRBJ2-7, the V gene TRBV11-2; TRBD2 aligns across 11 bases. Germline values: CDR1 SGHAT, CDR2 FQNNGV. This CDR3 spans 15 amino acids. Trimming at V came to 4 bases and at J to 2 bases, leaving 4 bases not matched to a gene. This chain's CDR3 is CASSSQLAGAYEQYF. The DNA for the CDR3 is TGTGCCAGCAGCTCCCAACTAGCGGGAGCCTACGAGCAGTACTTC.

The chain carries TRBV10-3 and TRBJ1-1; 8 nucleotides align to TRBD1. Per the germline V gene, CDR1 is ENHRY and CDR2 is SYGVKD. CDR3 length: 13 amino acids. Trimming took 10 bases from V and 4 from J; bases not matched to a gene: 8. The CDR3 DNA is TGTGCCACCGCAGGGGGCGGCGGCACTGAAGCTTTCTTT. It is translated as CATAGGGGTEAFF.

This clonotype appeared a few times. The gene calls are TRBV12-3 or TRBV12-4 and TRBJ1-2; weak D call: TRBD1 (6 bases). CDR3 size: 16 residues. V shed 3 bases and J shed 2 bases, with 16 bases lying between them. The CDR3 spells CASSFRSLTGNYGYTF. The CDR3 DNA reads TGTGCCAGCAGTTTTCGCTCCTTAACAGGGAACTATGGCTACACCTTC.

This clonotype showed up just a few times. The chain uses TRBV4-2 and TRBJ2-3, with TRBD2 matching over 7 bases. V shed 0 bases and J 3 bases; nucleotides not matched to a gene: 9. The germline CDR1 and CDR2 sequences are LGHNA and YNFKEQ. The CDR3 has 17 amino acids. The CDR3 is CASSQDNGGSQTDTQYF. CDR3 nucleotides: TGTGCCAGCAGCCAAGATAACGGGGGGTCTCAAACAGATACGCAGTATTTT.

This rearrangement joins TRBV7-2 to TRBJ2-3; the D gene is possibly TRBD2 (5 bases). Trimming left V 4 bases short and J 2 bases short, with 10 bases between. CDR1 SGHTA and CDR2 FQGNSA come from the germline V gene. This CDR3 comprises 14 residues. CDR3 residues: CASSSRTATDTQYF. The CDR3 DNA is TGTGCCAGCAGCTCGAGGACTGCCACAGATACGCAGTATTTT.

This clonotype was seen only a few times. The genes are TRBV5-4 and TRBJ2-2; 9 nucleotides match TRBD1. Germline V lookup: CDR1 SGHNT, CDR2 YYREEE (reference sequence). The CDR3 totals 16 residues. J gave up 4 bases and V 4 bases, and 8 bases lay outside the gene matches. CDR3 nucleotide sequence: TGTGCCAGCAGCGAGCGCGGGACAGGGACCACCGGGGAGCTGTTTTTT. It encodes CASSERGTGTTGELFF.

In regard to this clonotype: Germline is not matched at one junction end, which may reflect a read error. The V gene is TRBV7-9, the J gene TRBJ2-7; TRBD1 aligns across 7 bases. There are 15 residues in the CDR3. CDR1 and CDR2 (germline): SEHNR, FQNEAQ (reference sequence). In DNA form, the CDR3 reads TGTGCCAGCAGCTACGCGAGACAGGGTAGGAACGAGCAGTGCTTC. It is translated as CASSYARQGRNEQCF.